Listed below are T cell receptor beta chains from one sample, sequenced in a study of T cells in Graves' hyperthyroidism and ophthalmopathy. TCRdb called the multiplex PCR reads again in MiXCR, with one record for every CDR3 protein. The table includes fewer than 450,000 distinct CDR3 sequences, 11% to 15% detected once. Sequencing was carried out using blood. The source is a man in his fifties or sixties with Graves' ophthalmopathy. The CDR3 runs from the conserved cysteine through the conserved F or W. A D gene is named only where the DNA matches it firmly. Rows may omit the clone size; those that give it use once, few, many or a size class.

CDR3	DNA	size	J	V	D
CASSVDGGPGNEQFF	TGTGCCAGCAGCGTAGACGGGGGGCCCGGCAATGAGCAGTTCTTC	-	TRBJ2-1	TRBV9	-
CASSRWTGGPKGTQYF	TGTGCCAGCAGCAGGTGGACAGGGGGTCCAAAGGGTACGCAGTATTTT	-	TRBJ2-3	TRBV11-2	TRBD1
CAWTGGVTEAFF	TGTGCCTGGACAGGGGGAGTCACTGAAGCTTTCTTT	many	TRBJ1-1	TRBV30	TRBD1
CASSAPGLAGGPYNEQFF	TGTGCCAGCAGTGCTCCGGGACTAGCGGGAGGGCCCTACAATGAGCAGTTCTTC	many	TRBJ2-1	TRBV2	TRBD2
CASSSGNYEQYF	TGTGCCAGCTCGAGCGGAAACTACGAGCAGTACTTC	many	TRBJ2-7	TRBV5-6	-
CASSPTGTGEETQYF	TGTGCCAGCAGCCCGACCGGGACAGGGGAAGAGACCCAGTACTTC	-	TRBJ2-5	TRBV4-2	TRBD1
CASSFGQTDTQYF	TGTGCCAGCAGCTTCGGCCAAACAGATACGCAGTATTTT	few	TRBJ2-3	TRBV11-2	-
CASSYLNYEQYF	TGTGCCAGCAGCTACCTAAATTACGAGCAGTACTTC	-	TRBJ2-7	TRBV5-5	-
CASSDSTGGNQPQHF	TGTGCCAGCAGCGACAGTACAGGGGGCAATCAGCCCCAGCATTTT	many	TRBJ1-5	TRBV28	TRBD1
CAISAVNEKLFF	TGTGCCATCAGTGCGGTTAATGAAAAACTGTTTTTT	few	TRBJ1-4	TRBV10-3	-
CASSSPGQGSREAAPDTQYF	TGTGCCAGCAGCTCCCCGGGACAGGGGTCTCGGGAGGCCGCACCAGATACGCAGTATTTT	many	TRBJ2-3	TRBV11-2	TRBD1
CSAKAPQGANQPQHF	TGCAGTGCCAAGGCCCCACAGGGGGCGAATCAGCCCCAGCATTTT	-	TRBJ1-5	TRBV20-1	TRBD1
CATSEPNAFVETQYF	TGTGCCACCAGTGAACCAAATGCCTTCGTGGAGACCCAGTACTTC	many	TRBJ2-5	TRBV24-1	-
CSAAKTGGADTQYF	TGCAGTGCTGCAAAAACGGGGGGGGCAGATACGCAGTATTTT	many	TRBJ2-3	TRBV20-1	TRBD2